Presented here are 25 T cell receptor beta chains from one specimen sequenced in a study of cytomegalovirus exposure and HLA in healthy donors. The PCR ran on 60 Vbeta and 13 Jbeta primers. Generated by immunoSEQ multiplex PCR, the TCRdb table keeps only in-frame clones and is missing some. The table shows fewer than 250,000 clones, with approximately 79% occurring only once. Sequencing input: PBMCs. The receptors were gathered from a male donor in good health and CMV-seronegative.

For the CDR3, the DNA is TGTGCCAGTAGATACGGGACTGGCTATGGCTACACCTTC. Protein: CASRYGTGYGYTF. This chain connects TRBV19 to TRBJ1-2; D possibly corresponds to TRBD1 (5 bases). The germline V gene has CDR1 LNHDA and CDR2 SQIVND (reference sequence). This CDR3 comprises 13 residues. Trimming removed 6 bases at V and 4 bases at J, with 12 bases between.

The chain joins TRBV9 to TRBJ1-2; 8 positions agree with TRBD1. The CDR3 contains 13 residues. Germline assignment: CDR1 SGDLS and CDR2 YYNGEE. Trimming took 4 bases from V and 3 from J; bases not matched to a gene: 2. The CDR3 region is CASSQTGDYGYTF. The CDR3 DNA follows: TGTGCCAGCAGCCAGACAGGGGACTATGGCTACACCTTC.

The chain is built from TRBV10-3 and TRBJ1-5; 12 nucleotides match TRBD1. The CDR3 contains 15 residues. CDR1 and CDR2 from the germline V gene are ENHRY and SYGVKD. Trimming cost V 6 bases and J 7 bases; bases outside gene matches: 7. The CDR3 DNA sequence: TGTGCCATCAGCTTGGGACAGGGGGCGGGACAGCCCCAGCATTTT. Translation gives CAISLGQGAGQPQHF.

This clone has just a few counts. The rearrangement joins TRBV29-1 to TRBJ1-4; the D gene is possibly TRBD1 (6 bases). Germline-derived CDR1 and CDR2 are SQVTM and ANQGSEA. With 7 bases removed from V and 4 bases from J, the gap between germline ends came to 10 bases. The CDR3 is 12 residues long. CDR3 amino acids: CSAQGDNEKLFF. The CDR3 bases are TGCAGCGCACAGGGTGATAATGAAAAACTGTTTTTT.

This clone occurred a few times. The chain combines TRBV11-2 with TRBJ2-3; 7 nucleotides agree with TRBD2. The CDR3 has 15 residues. The V gene's germline CDR1 is SGHAT and CDR2 FQNNGV. The J segment lost 7 bases and the V segment lost 1 base, leaving 8 bases of the junction unmatched. Written as DNA, the CDR3 is TGTGCCAGCAGCTTAGGCGCAGGGAGGGTCAATACGCAGTATTTT. As protein: CASSLGAGRVNTQYF.

The chain has TRBV14 and TRBJ1-3; D perhaps matches TRBD1 (6 bases). V dropped 2 bases and J dropped 3 bases, with 14 bases sitting between them. The germline V gene has CDR1 SGHDN and CDR2 FVKESK. This CDR3 has 16 amino acids. Here the CDR3 DNA reads TGTGCCAGCAGCCAACAAAGGGGGTCTTTTGGAAACACCATATATTTT. It is translated as CASSQQRGSFGNTIYF.

As to this clone: At one end, the junction sequence differs from germline, possibly due to a read error. This chain links TRBV7-2 with TRBJ2-1, with 10 positions matching TRBD2. The germline CDR1 and CDR2 sequences are SGHTA and FQGNSA. The CDR3 is made up of 14 amino acids. The CDR3: CASSLLAGAPTILF. CDR3 in DNA: TGTGCCAGCAGCTTACTAGCGGGAGCTCCTACTATCCTCTTC.

V gene TRBV7-2 combines with J gene TRBJ1-5; D is unresolved. The V end lost 2 bases, the J end lost 5 bases, and 10 bases lay between the germline ends. The CDR3 extends over 14 amino acids. Germline assignment: CDR1 SGHTA and CDR2 FQGNSA. CDR3 DNA sequence: TGTGCCAGCAGCTTACAGGTCGTGGATCAGCCCCAGCATTTT. Its protein is CASSLQVVDQPQHF.

The chain joins TRBV2 to TRBJ2-5, with TRBD1 as a possible D gene (7 bases). Between the trimmed V and J ends, which lost 9 bases and 5 bases, there was a span of 16 bases. The CDR3 contains 13 residues. Germline CDR1 is SNHLY and CDR2 is FYNNEI. CDR3 bases: TGTGCCAGTAGACGGGACAGCGGGGAGACCCAGTACTTC. Translating it yields CASRRDSGETQYF.

The chain couples TRBV6-6 to TRBJ1-1, with a weak D call TRBD1 (6 bases). V gave up 2 bases and J gave up 4 bases, with 11 bases separating them. CDR1 is MNHNY, CDR2 SVGAGI, per germline (reference sequence). This CDR3 is 14 amino acids long. CDR3 loop: CASSYARGATEAFF. CDR3 nucleotide sequence: TGTGCCAGCAGTTACGCCCGGGGGGCCACTGAAGCTTTCTTT.

This clone appeared a few times. The chain combines TRBV4-1 with TRBJ1-3, with TRBD1 matching over 10 bases. The CDR3 is made up of 21 amino acids. The germline V gene has CDR1 MGHRA and CDR2 YSYEKL. With V trimmed by 4 bases and J by 1 base, 19 bases remained unmatched. The CDR3 bases are TGCGCCAGCAGCCCTAAGAGATTGTGGGACAGGGGTGAGGTTTCTGGAAACACCATATATTTT. Amino acids: CASSPKRLWDRGEVSGNTIYF.

V usage is TRBV29-1 and J usage is TRBJ2-6; D is possibly TRBD1 (6 bases). The germline CDR1 and CDR2 sequences are SQVTM and ANQGSEA. The CDR3 extends over 16 amino acids. The V end lost 0 bases, the J end lost 0 bases, and 9 bases lay between the germline ends. CDR3 residues: CSVEEGASSGANVLTF. Written as DNA, the CDR3 is TGCAGCGTTGAAGAGGGGGCGAGCTCTGGGGCCAACGTCCTGACTTTC.

The chain is built from TRBV10-1 and TRBJ2-7; 7 nucleotides line up with TRBD1. Germline V gene lookup returns CDR1 WNHNN and CDR2 SYGVQD (reference sequence). V lost 5 bases and J lost 2; bases outside the gene matches: 15. The CDR3 is 17 amino acids. CDR3 region: CASSRDSLRSEAYEQYF. The CDR3 DNA sequence: TGCGCCAGCAGTCGGGACAGCTTAAGGTCAGAAGCCTACGAGCAGTACTTC.

This clone was seen a handful of times. CDR3 nucleotides: TGTGCCAGCAGCCCCGACAGGACCTACGAGCAGTACTTC. Translation: CASSPDRTYEQYF. This rearrangement joins TRBV13 to TRBJ2-7, with a possible D match to TRBD1 (6 bases). This CDR3 is built from 13 residues. V gave up 5 bases and J gave up 2 bases, with 10 bases separating them. CDR1 and CDR2 (germline): PRHDT, FYEKMQ (reference sequence).

Comments on this clone: The junction shows a germline mismatch at one end, possibly a read error. The rearrangement links TRBV29-1 to TRBJ2-2; 10 bases are a match to TRBD2. Germline CDR1 and CDR2: SQVTM and ANQGSEA. The CDR3 is 15 residues long. The CDR3 sequence is CSVKEAGGHTGELFF. The DNA for the CDR3 is TGCAGCGTTAAAGAAGCGGGAGGGCACACCGGGGAGCTGTTTTTT.

This chain joins TRBV28 and TRBJ1-1; possibly TRBD1 for D (5 bases). Looked up from germline, CDR1 is MDHEN and CDR2 is SYDVKM. V lost 2 bases, J lost 1 base, and 14 bases lay in between. The CDR3 has 16 residues. The CDR3 bases are TGTGCCAGCAGTTTAACTAGCGGGCAGGGGAACACTGAAGCTTTCTTT. Protein sequence: CASSLTSGQGNTEAFF.

The J gene is TRBJ1-2, the V gene TRBV7-2; maybe TRBD1 (6 bases). The ends were cut back, 5 bases at V and 0 bases at J, with 13 bases in the middle. CDR1 SGHTA and CDR2 FQGNSA come from the germline V gene. CDR3 size: 15 residues. CDR3 amino acids: CASSLFRTANYGYTF. In nucleotides, the CDR3 is TGTGCCAGCAGCCTATTCAGGACAGCTAACTATGGCTACACCTTC.

This clone was recorded only once. The chain recombines TRBV11-1 with TRBJ2-5; TRBD1 matches 7 bases. The ends lost 3 bases at V and 0 bases at J; junction bases unmatched: 1. This CDR3 comprises 14 residues. Germline V gene lookup returns CDR1 SGHAT and CDR2 FQDESV (reference sequence). The CDR3 reads CASSLDRYQETQYF. CDR3 DNA: TGTGCCAGCAGCTTGGACAGGTACCAAGAGACCCAGTACTTC.

This clone was seen only a few times. This chain joins TRBV7-2 and TRBJ2-5; 15 bases align to TRBD2. Trimming cost V 5 bases and J 5 bases; bases outside gene matches: 9. The CDR3 contains 17 residues. Per the germline V gene, CDR1 is SGHTA and CDR2 is FQGNSA. CDR3 in DNA: TGTGCCAGCAGCCCCGGACTAGCGGGGGGGCCGGAGGAGACCCAGTACTTC. Protein sequence: CASSPGLAGGPEETQYF.

V and J are TRBV11-2 and TRBJ2-2; D gene ambiguous. Per the germline V gene, CDR1 is SGHAT and CDR2 is FQNNGV. Trimming removed 0 bases at V and 0 bases at J, with 5 bases between. CDR3 size: 15 residues. DNA for the CDR3: TGTGCCAGCAGCTTAGAGGGCACGAACACCGGGGAGCTGTTTTTT. Translated: CASSLEGTNTGELFF.

V is TRBV12-2 and J is TRBJ2-7; the table's D call, TRBD2, has no DNA check behind it. TRBV12-2 represents a pseudogene. The CDR3 is 14 residues long. CDR3 residues: CASRLARAGPEQYF. The CDR3 DNA reads as TGTGCAAGTCGCTTAGCGCGGGCGGGGCCCGAGCAGTACTTC.

V and J are TRBV4-3 and TRBJ2-5; D is ambiguous. CDR3 length: 13 residues. The V and J ends lost 0 bases and 3 bases respectively, with 5 bases between them. Germline loops: CDR1 LGHNA, CDR2 YSLEER. CDR3 DNA: TGCGCCAGCAGCCAAGATACGGAAGAGACCCAGTACTTC. It is translated as CASSQDTEETQYF.

The gene calls are TRBV4-2 and TRBJ2-7; TRBD1 matches at 11 bases. This CDR3 is built from 15 residues. CDR1 is LGHNA, CDR2 YNFKEQ, per germline. The V segment lost 5 bases and the J segment 3 bases; nucleotides outside the gene matches: 6. The CDR3, as DNA: TGTGCCAGCAGCTTGGCCGGGACAGGGGGCTACGAGCAGTACTTC. Translating gives CASSLAGTGGYEQYF.

V usage is TRBV7-8 and J usage is TRBJ1-4; D ambiguous. The CDR3 has 13 residues. CDR1 is SGHVS, CDR2 FQNEAQ, per germline. Between the trimmed V and J ends, which lost 2 bases and 5 bases, there was a span of 6 bases. The CDR3 sequence is CASSLRVNEKLFF. In DNA form, the CDR3 reads TGTGCCAGCAGCTTAAGAGTAAATGAAAAACTGTTTTTT.

The V and J genes are TRBV15 and TRBJ1-1; 11 bases fit TRBD1. V shed 3 bases, J shed 1 base, and the junction held 10 bases outside the gene matches. The CDR3 contains 18 residues. Germline CDR1 reads LNHNV; CDR2 reads YYDKDF (reference sequence). The CDR3 DNA reads as TGTGCCACCAGCAGGTCGGGGACAGGGGGAGGTAGGAACACTGAAGCTTTCTTT. This encodes CATSRSGTGGGRNTEAFF.